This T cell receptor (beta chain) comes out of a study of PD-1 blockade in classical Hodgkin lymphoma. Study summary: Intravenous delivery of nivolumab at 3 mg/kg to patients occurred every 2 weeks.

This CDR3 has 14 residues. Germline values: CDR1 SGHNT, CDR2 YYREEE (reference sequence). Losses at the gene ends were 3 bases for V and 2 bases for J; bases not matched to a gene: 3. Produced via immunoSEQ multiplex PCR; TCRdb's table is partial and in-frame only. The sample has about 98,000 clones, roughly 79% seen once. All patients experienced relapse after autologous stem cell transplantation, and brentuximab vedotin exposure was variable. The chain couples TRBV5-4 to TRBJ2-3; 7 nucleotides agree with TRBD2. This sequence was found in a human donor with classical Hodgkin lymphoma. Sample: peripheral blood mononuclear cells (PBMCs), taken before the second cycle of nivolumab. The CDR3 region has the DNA TGTGCCAGCAGCTGGCGGGAGAACACAGATACGCAGTATTTT. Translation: CASSWRENTDTQYF. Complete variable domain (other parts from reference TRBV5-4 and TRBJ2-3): ETGVTQSPTHLIKTRGQQVTLRCSSQSGHNTVSWYQQALGQGPQFIFQYYREEENGRGNFPPRFSGLQFPNYSSELNVNALELDDSALYLCASSWRENTDTQYFGPGTRLTVL.